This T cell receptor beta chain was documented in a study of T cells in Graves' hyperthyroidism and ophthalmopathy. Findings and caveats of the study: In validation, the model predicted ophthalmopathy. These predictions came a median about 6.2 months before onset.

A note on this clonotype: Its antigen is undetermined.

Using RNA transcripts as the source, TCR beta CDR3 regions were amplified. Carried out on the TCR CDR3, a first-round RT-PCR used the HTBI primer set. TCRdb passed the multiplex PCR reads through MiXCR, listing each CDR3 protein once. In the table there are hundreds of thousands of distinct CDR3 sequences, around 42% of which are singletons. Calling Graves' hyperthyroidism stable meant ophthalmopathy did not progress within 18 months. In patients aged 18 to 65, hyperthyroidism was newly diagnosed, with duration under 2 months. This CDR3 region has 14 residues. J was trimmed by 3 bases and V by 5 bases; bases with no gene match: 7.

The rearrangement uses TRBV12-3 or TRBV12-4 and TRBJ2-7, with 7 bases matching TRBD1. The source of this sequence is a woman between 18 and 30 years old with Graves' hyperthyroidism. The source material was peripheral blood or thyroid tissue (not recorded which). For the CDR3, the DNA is TGTGCCAGCAGTCCAGGACAGGTCCGCTACGAGCAGTACTTC. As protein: CASSPGQVRYEQYF.